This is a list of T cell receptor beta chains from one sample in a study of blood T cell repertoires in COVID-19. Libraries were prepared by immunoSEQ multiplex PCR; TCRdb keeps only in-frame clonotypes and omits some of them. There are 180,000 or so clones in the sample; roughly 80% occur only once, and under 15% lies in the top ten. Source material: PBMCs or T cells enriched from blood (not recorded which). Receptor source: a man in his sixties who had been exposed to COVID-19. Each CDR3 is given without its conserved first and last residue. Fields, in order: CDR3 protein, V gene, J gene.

CDR3 protein: ASSYVRGQTNQPQH
V gene: TRBV19
J gene: TRBJ1-5

CDR3 protein: ASSLQDTYEQY
V gene: TRBV12-3/TRBV12-4
J gene: TRBJ2-7

CDR3 protein: ASSFTSGRIHEQY
V gene: TRBV5-1
J gene: TRBJ2-7

CDR3 protein: AWSQGNGNTIY
V gene: TRBV30
J gene: TRBJ1-3

CDR3 protein: ASSPRQARRNTIY
V gene: TRBV18
J gene: TRBJ1-3

CDR3 protein: ASSLLDTETYNEQF
V gene: TRBV27
J gene: TRBJ2-1

CDR3 protein: ASSPRAGTEAF
V gene: TRBV18
J gene: TRBJ1-1

CDR3 protein: AWRRVGFGENYEQY
V gene: TRBV30
J gene: TRBJ2-7

CDR3 protein: ASSLKSVNQPQH
V gene: TRBV7-2
J gene: TRBJ1-5

CDR3 protein: ASSAQGGQGNEKLF
V gene: TRBV7-2
J gene: TRBJ1-4

CDR3 protein: ASSRGGQGDYEQY
V gene: TRBV5-4
J gene: TRBJ2-7

CDR3 protein: ASSEQGSGNQPQH
V gene: TRBV2
J gene: TRBJ1-5

CDR3 protein: ASRDRAYSNQPQH
V gene: TRBV28
J gene: TRBJ1-5

CDR3 protein: ASSDSAYGYT
V gene: TRBV2
J gene: TRBJ1-2

CDR3 protein: ASSRKIGLPNYGYT
V gene: TRBV19
J gene: TRBJ1-2

CDR3 protein: ASSEEARGFYGYT
V gene: TRBV6-1
J gene: TRBJ1-2

CDR3 protein: ASSYSGDYGYT
V gene: TRBV6-5
J gene: TRBJ1-2